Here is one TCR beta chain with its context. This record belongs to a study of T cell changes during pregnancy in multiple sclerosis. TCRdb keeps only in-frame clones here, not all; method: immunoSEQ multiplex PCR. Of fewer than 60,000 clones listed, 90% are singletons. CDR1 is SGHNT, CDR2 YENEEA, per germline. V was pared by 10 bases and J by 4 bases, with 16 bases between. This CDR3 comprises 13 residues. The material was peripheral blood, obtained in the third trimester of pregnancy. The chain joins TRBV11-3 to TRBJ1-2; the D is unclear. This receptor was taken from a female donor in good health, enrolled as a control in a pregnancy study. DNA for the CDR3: TGTGCCATCTCCTGGGCGAGTGGCTATGGCTACACCTTC. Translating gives CAISWASGYGYTF.